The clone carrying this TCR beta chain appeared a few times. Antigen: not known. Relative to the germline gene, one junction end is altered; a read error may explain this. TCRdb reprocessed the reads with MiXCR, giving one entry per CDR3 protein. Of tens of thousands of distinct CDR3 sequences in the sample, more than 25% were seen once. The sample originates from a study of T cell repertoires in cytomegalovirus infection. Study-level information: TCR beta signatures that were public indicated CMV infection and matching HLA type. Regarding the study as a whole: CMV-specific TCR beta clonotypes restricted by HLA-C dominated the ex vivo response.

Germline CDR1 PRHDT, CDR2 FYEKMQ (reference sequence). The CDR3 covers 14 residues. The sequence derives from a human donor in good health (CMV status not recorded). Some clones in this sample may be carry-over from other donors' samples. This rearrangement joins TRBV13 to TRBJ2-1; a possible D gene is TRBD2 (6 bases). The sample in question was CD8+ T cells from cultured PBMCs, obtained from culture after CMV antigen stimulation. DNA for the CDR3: TGTGCCAGCAGCATAGGAGGGGAGAGGTTCGGGCAGTTCTTC. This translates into CASSIGGERFGQFF.